Listed here is a single T cell receptor (beta chain). The antigen is unknown. The sample originates from a study of T-cell memory formation after mild COVID-19. One entry per CDR3 protein, called by TCRdb with MiXCR from the 5' RACE reads. This sample has 550,000 to 700,000 distinct CDR3 sequences, with roughly 18% found just once. Looked up from germline, CDR1 is MNHNY and CDR2 is SVGAGI (reference sequence). Trimming took 2 bases from V and 10 from J; bases not matched to a gene: 12. The CDR3 is 18 amino acids. The study, taken as a whole, reports: A balance of CD4 and CD8 characterized clones contracting day 15 to 85, whereas later expanders leaned CD4+. There was no confirmation that second-wave clones peaking on day 37 were SARS-CoV-2 specific. CM and EM subsets held most contracting CD4+ clones; EMRA held CD8+ ones.

V is TRBV6-6 and J is TRBJ1-6; the match to TRBD1 covers 12 bases. The sample was PBMCs or a T cell subset sorted from them (not recorded which). This receptor was obtained from an adult woman who had mild COVID-19 (a few samples of this study predate the infection). Cell type and time point are not known. CDR3 nucleotides: TGTGCCAGCAGTTACGGGGACAGGGGGCTTCTTTATCGATCACCCCTCCACTTT. It yields the protein CASSYGDRGLLYRSPLHF.